This T cell receptor (beta chain) comes out of a study of blood T cell repertoires in COVID-19. The CDR3 contains 16 residues. Germline assignment: CDR1 SGHTA and CDR2 FQGNSA. The germline V and J ends were trimmed by 4 bases and 0 bases, with 13 bases remaining between them. Measured with immunoSEQ multiplex PCR; TCRdb has only the in-frame clones, and not every one. The table has roughly 150,000 clones, around 81% seen once; the top ten hold about 5%. The TCR sequence derives from a woman aged 45-65 years with acute or convalescent COVID-19. This rearrangement joins TRBV7-2 to TRBJ1-3; no clear D gene. The material sequenced was peripheral blood. In DNA, the CDR3 is TGTGCCAGCAGCTCATTCACCGGGAGCTCTGGAAACACCATATATTTT. The encoded protein is CASSSFTGSSGNTIYF.